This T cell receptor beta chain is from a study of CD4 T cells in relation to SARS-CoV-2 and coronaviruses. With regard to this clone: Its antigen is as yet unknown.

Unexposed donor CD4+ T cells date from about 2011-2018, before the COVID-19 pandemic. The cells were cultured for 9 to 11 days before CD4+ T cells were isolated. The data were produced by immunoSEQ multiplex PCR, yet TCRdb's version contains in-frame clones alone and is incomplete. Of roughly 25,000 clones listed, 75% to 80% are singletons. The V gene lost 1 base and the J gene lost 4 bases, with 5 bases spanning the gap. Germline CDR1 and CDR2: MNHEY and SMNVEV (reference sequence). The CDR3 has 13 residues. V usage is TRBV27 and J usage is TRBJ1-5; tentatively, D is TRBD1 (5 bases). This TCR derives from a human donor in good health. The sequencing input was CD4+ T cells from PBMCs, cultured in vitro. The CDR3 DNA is TGTGCCAGCAGTTTATACAGGAATCAGCCCCAGCATTTT. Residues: CASSLYRNQPQHF.